The TCR beta chain under discussion was sequenced for a study of T cells expressing NK-cell markers. Germline assignment: CDR1 MDHEN and CDR2 SYDVKM. The CDR3 runs to 13 residues. TCRdb re-analyzed the 5' RACE reads; it lists each CDR3 protein once, without DNA. The sample holds over 250,000 distinct CDR3 sequences. The TCR sequence derives from a woman between 18 and 70 years old in good health. The chain carries TRBV28 and TRBJ2-1; TCRdb selects TRBD2, and the lack of DNA leaves this call unchecked. The sample consisted of blood T cells: a sorted CD56 or NKG2C T cell subset, CD4+ or CD8+ T cells, or bulk PBMC T cells (not recorded which). CDR3 loop: CATGLAGANEQFF.